This record covers a single T cell receptor beta chain. What it recognizes is unknown. The V end was cut by 3 bases, the J end by 7 bases, with 16 bases between. The CDR3 is 14 residues long. Germline V gene sequence: CDR1 LNHDA, CDR2 SQIVND (reference sequence). TCRdb's copy holds only in-frame clones and misses some; the assay was immunoSEQ multiplex PCR. The repertoire holds some 80,000 clones, with about nine tenths as singletons. The data derive from a study of OX40 agonist ivuxolimab in advanced cancers. Study details: With ivuxolimab, an agonistic anti-OX40 (CD134) antibody, patients were treated. Having had anti-PD-1, anti-PD-L1 or anti-CTLA-4 therapy before was allowed, and 40% to 45% had some.

General study points: Fewer expanded clones were found on average in CD4+ than in CD8+ T cells.

V and J are TRBV19 and TRBJ2-7, with D possibly TRBD2 on 5 matching bases. The sequence derives from an adult with an advanced solid tumor such as melanoma, head and neck, liver or kidney cancer. The starting material was CD4+ or CD8+ T cells sorted from blood, obtained in a trial of the OX40 agonist ivuxolimab. The CDR3 protein is CASSIVDSGGEQYF. The CDR3 DNA reads TGTGCCAGTAGTATTGTCGACTCCGGCGGGGAGCAGTACTTC.